The clone carrying this TCR beta chain was picked up many times. iRepertoire HTBI primers and Arm-PCR of CDR3 regions built TCR beta libraries. TCRdb re-called the multiplex PCR reads through MiXCR, storing one row per CDR3 protein. The sample yields fewer than 550,000 distinct CDR3 sequences, approximately 16% seen once. These data come from a study of regulatory T cells in long-lasting Graves disease. The CDR3 is 16 residues long. Germline values: CDR1 SEHNR, CDR2 FQNEAQ (reference sequence). V lost 5 bases and J 0 bases, leaving 14 bases between the germline ends. The time point here: newly diagnosed GD, antithyroid drugs for less than 3 months. PBMC RNA was the source of the TCR library. These data were also reused for a study on T cells in Graves' hyperthyroidism and ophthalmopathy. In that study: First-round RT-PCR of the TCR CDR3 relied on the HTBI primer set. Most thyroid clonotypes expanded above 0.001 were also detected in blood. A model of 13 V-J features distinguished ophthalmopathy from stable hyperthyroidism.

This specimen consisted of peripheral blood mononuclear cells (PBMCs), obtained at new diagnosis, from a patient treated with antithyroid drugs. The chain has TRBV7-9 and TRBJ2-1, with a tentative D call TRBD1 (5 bases). The origin of this receptor is a woman aged 18-35 years with Graves disease. The chain's CDR3 is CASSRGHASSYNEQFF. The CDR3 DNA follows: TGTGCCAGCAGCAGAGGACACGCCAGCTCCTACAATGAGCAGTTCTTC.